This T cell receptor beta chain stems from a study of blood T cells in healthy people across ages. Findings and caveats of the study: TCR beta diversity correlated strongly with naive T cell percentage. Because donor CMV status was unknown, expanded clonotype changes were possibly confounded.

Concerning this clonotype itself: The antigen remains unidentified.

Sample-barcoded 5' priming and a J-beta primer mix drove a second PCR of roughly 7 to 11 cycles. A tag from a template-switch adaptor with 12 random nucleotides marked each cDNA molecule. Each single sample gave us at least 2.5 million CDR3-containing paired-end reads. TCRdb fed the 5' RACE reads into MiXCR, producing one record per CDR3 protein. This sample carries some 1.1 million distinct CDR3 sequences, around two fifths of them seen once, and the ten largest clones take around 13%. This TCR came from a man younger than 35 in good health. Sequenced sample: blood.

The CDR3 coding sequence is TGTGCCAGCAGCTTAGACAGGGGGCTTGGTATTCAGTACTTC. This codes for CASSLDRGLGIQYF. This chain connects TRBV13 to TRBJ2-4; 9 bases align to TRBD1. CDR3 size: 14 residues. Germline V lookup: CDR1 PRHDT, CDR2 FYEKMQ (reference sequence). The ends lost 1 base at V and 10 bases at J; junction bases unmatched: 5.